The next 32 T cell receptor beta chains were all read from a single sample in a study of tumor and adjacent non-tumor tissue in lung cancer. TCRbeta libraries were built with three rounds of nested PCR, modified from ARM-PCR. TCRdb reprocessed the multiplex PCR reads via MiXCR and lists one record per CDR3 protein. The sample records 35,000 to 50,000 distinct CDR3 sequences, approximately 57% being singletons. This sample's RNA came from whole unsorted tissue. Distant lung tissue was collected more than 3 cm away from the tumor edge. Sequenced input: distant non-tumor lung tissue. All receptors come from a man between 45 and 60 years old with non-small cell lung cancer.

Remarks on this clonotype: At one end the junction does not follow the germline gene, possibly because of a read error. The chain employs TRBV29-1 and TRBJ2-6; the D gene is possibly TRBD1 (6 bases). The CDR3 consists of 16 residues. Looked up from germline, CDR1 is SQVTM and CDR2 is ANQGSEA. The CDR3 is CSVPYSRGSGANILTF. In DNA, the CDR3 is TGCAGTGTCCCCTATTCCAGGGGCTCTGGGGCCAACATCCTGACTTTC.

By sample fraction, this clonotype is medium-sized (0.01 to 0.1%). The CDR3 DNA reads TGTGCCAGCAGTCGGCGGGGGGGCCGGGATGAGCAGTTCTTC. Residues: CASSRRGGRDEQFF. The chain joins TRBV6-6 to TRBJ2-1; 9 bases map to TRBD2. V trimming: 5 bases; J trimming: 8 bases; junction bases outside the gene matches: 7. This CDR3 has 14 amino acids. The V gene's germline CDR1 is MNHNY and CDR2 SVGAGI (reference sequence).

This chain joins TRBV29-1 and TRBJ2-2; TRBD1 might be the D (5 bases). Germline V gene sequence: CDR1 SQVTM, CDR2 ANQGSEA. The CDR3 contains 14 residues. V lost 3 bases and J lost 7, with 15 bases in between. The CDR3 DNA is TGCAGCGTTGACGCCAAGGGGCAGGACGGGGAGCTGTTTTTT. Its translation is CSVDAKGQDGELFF.

This clonotype was recorded once. Compared with germline, one end of the junction differs, possibly owing to a read error. The rearrangement joins TRBV29-1 to TRBJ2-5; 7 bases agree with TRBD2. Germline lookup yields CDR1 SQVTM and CDR2 ANQGSEA. The CDR3 has 14 amino acids. Written as DNA, the CDR3 is TGCAGAGTTGAACTAGCGAGGTACCAAGAGACCCAGCACTTC. Encoded protein: CRVELARYQETQHF.

With regard to this clonotype: A read error may be the cause here, since a much bigger clone is one base away. The chain links TRBV5-1 to TRBJ1-1, with 7 bases fitting TRBD1. This CDR3 has 14 residues. Germline V gene sequence: CDR1 SGHRS, CDR2 YFSETQ. As DNA, the CDR3 is TGCGCCAGCAGCGAGGGACAGAGGAACACTGGAGCTTTCTTT. This sequence encodes CASSEGQRNTGAFF.

CDR3 region: CASSSRQVSQMAGLSYNEQFF. In nucleotides, the CDR3 is TGTGCCAGCAGCTCTAGACAGGTCTCCCAAATGGCGGGGCTCTCCTACAATGAGCAGTTCTTC. The genes are TRBV7-9 and TRBJ2-1; D may be TRBD1 or TRBD2 (6 bases each). Germline CDR1 reads SEHNR; CDR2 reads FQNEAQ (reference sequence). The CDR3 length is 21 residues. Trimming shortened V by 4 bases and J by 0 bases, and 28 bases separated the two germline ends.

On this clonotype itself: One end of the junction does not line up with germline, which may come from a read error. This chain joins TRBV6-6 and TRBJ1-2; 10 nucleotides agree with TRBD1. This CDR3 has 14 amino acids. CDR1 and CDR2 from the germline V gene are MNHNY and SVGAGI (reference sequence). The CDR3 DNA reads TGTGCCAACAGTTCCGGGACAGGGGACTATGACTACACCTTC. Its translation is CANSSGTGDYDYTF.

This clonotype has just one count. The V and J genes are TRBV29-1 and TRBJ1-2; possible D gene TRBD1, 5 bases. The CDR3 has 13 amino acids. Germline V gene sequence: CDR1 SQVTM, CDR2 ANQGSEA. V lost 1 base, J lost 11 bases, and 17 bases lay in between. CDR3 coding DNA: TGCAGCGTTGAAGCGGGGCAGGACCTTGATTACACCTTC. Amino acid sequence: CSVEAGQDLDYTF.

The chain has TRBV6-6 and TRBJ2-2; 7 bases are a match to TRBD1. Germline V gene sequence: CDR1 MNHNY, CDR2 SVGAGI (reference sequence). The CDR3 totals 15 residues. J lost 16 bases, V lost 6 bases, and 20 bases had no gene match. The DNA of the CDR3 is TGTGCCAGCAGCATGACAGGGATGTACACCGGGGAACAGTTTTTT. Amino acids: CASSMTGMYTGEQFF.

Note on this clonotype: A much larger clone is a single base away; this may be a read error. The rearrangement links TRBV28 to TRBJ2-6; D ambiguous. This CDR3 is built from 16 residues. The V gene's germline CDR1 is MDHEN and CDR2 SYDVKM. The CDR3 sequence: CASSFGTRSVANVLTF. CDR3 sequence (DNA): TGTGCCAGCAGTTTCGGCACGCGGTCTGTGGCCAACGTCCTGACTTTC.

This clonotype was detected a few times. The chain recombines TRBV11-1 with TRBJ1-1, with a possible D match to TRBD1 (6 bases). Germline assignment: CDR1 SGHAT and CDR2 FQDESV (reference sequence). V gave up 9 bases and J gave up 7 bases, with 18 bases separating them. This CDR3 has 13 residues. CDR3 amino acids: CARGPGAGDEAFF. CDR3 nucleotide sequence: TGTGCCAGGGGCCCCGGGGCAGGGGATGAAGCTTTCTTT. The variable domain in full, completed from reference TRBV11-1 and TRBJ1-1, reads EAEVAQSPRYKITEKSQAVAFWCDPISGHATLYWYRQILGQGPELLVQFQDESVVDDSQLPKDRFSAERLKGVDSTLKIQPAELGDSAMYLCARGPGAGDEAFFGQGTRLTVV.

Comments on this clonotype: At one boundary the junction diverges from the germline segment, which might be a read error. This chain links TRBV4-1 with TRBJ2-3; D tentatively fits TRBD1 or TRBD2 (5 bases each). CDR1 MGHRA and CDR2 YSYEKL come from the germline V gene. This CDR3 region has 14 residues. The CDR3 loop is CASTRAGSIDRQYF. The CDR3 DNA sequence: TGCGCCAGTACGAGGGCAGGGTCGATAGATAGGCAGTATTTT.

This clonotype was seen more than once but under ten times. The junction differs from germline at one of its ends, possibly a read error. The chain couples TRBV29-1 to TRBJ2-2; 7 positions match TRBD2. The CDR3 length is 15 residues. Germline assignment: CDR1 SQVTM and CDR2 ANQGSEA. The CDR3 nucleotides are TGCAGCGTTGATTATGTGGGAGGGAACACCGGGAAGCTGTCTTTT. It is translated as CSVDYVGGNTGKLSF.

The chain links TRBV2 to TRBJ2-5; no clear D. CDR1 SNHLY and CDR2 FYNNEI come from the germline V gene. V lost 8 bases and J 2 bases, leaving 15 bases between the germline ends. The CDR3 has 14 amino acids. The CDR3 region is CASGVTMAQETQYF. The CDR3 coding sequence is TGTGCCAGCGGGGTTACGATGGCTCAAGAGACCCAGTACTTC.

This clonotype was counted many times. V is TRBV6-5 and J is TRBJ2-7; 11 nucleotides align to TRBD2. CDR3 size: 17 residues. Looked up from germline, CDR1 is MNHEY and CDR2 is SVGAGI. After removal of 2 bases from V and 4 bases from J, the junction contained 10 bases not matched to a gene. The DNA for the CDR3 is TGTGCCAGCAGTTACACCTCACCCGGGACTAGCGGATACGAGCAGTACTTC. Encoded protein: CASSYTSPGTSGYEQYF.

CDR3 amino acids: CASSLAQGAASSQYF. Written as DNA, the CDR3 is TGTGCCAGCAGTTTAGCACAGGGGGCCGCTAGTTCGCAGTATTTT. This chain uses TRBV28 with TRBJ2-3; 9 positions match TRBD1. V shed 2 bases and J 10 bases; nucleotides not matched to a gene: 10. There are 15 residues in the CDR3. Germline CDR1 MDHEN, CDR2 SYDVKM.

On this clonotype itself: Here the CDR3 omits its conserved ending phenylalanine or tryptophan, so a read error is the likely source. The rearrangement uses TRBV6-5 and TRBJ2-6; D is possibly TRBD2 (7 bases). Per germline, CDR1 MNHEY and CDR2 SVGAGI. The CDR3 spans 17 residues. CDR3 loop: CVSSRGGDSSGANVLTI. CDR3 coding DNA: TGTGTCAGCAGTCGCGGGGGCGACAGTTCTGGGGCCAACGTCCTGACTATC.

Comment on this clonotype: One junction end does not reproduce the germline sequence, and a read error may be involved. The rearrangement uses TRBV28 and TRBJ2-1; D is unclear. The CDR3 has 13 residues. Per germline, CDR1 MDHEN and CDR2 SYDVKM. The CDR3 DNA sequence: TGTGTCAGCAGTCCTCCCCCAGACGATGAGCTGTTCTTC. It specifies CVSSPPPDDELFF.

With respect to this clonotype: A read error may account for a junction end that differs from germline. This chain uses TRBV4-1 with TRBJ2-4, with D maybe TRBD1 (6 bases). Germline V gives CDR1 MGHRA, CDR2 YSYEKL. CDR3 length equals 14 residues. DNA of the CDR3: TGCGCCAGGAGCCAAGACCCAGGGGCTAACATTCTGTACTTC. This encodes CARSQDPGANILYF.

The J gene is TRBJ1-4, the V gene TRBV20-1; 7 nucleotides match TRBD1. CDR1 DFQATT and CDR2 SNEGSKA come from the germline V gene (reference sequence). The CDR3 is 14 residues long. The trim removed 5 bases at V and 8 bases at J, leaving 11 bases unmatched. The DNA for the CDR3 is TGCAGTGCTCGTACCGGGACAGACGGGGAAAAACTGTTTTTT. Protein product: CSARTGTDGEKLFF.

This clonotype appeared once. The junction shows a germline mismatch at one end, possibly a read error. The chain carries TRBV29-1 and TRBJ2-5; D gene uncertain. The length of the CDR3 is 13 residues. CDR1 and CDR2 from the germline V gene are SQVTM and ANQGSEA. CDR3 nucleotide sequence: TGCAGCGTTGACAAGGTCCTGCAAGAGACCCGGTACTTC. It yields the protein CSVDKVLQETRYF.

Notes on this clonotype: One end of the junction does not line up with germline, which may come from a read error. J is TRBJ2-7 and V is TRBV2; D may be TRBD1 or TRBD2 (6 bases each). Germline CDR1 is SNHLY and CDR2 is FYNNEI. This CDR3 contains 14 residues. This CDR3 reads CTSSEGGTNYEQYF. For the CDR3, the DNA is TGCACCAGCAGTGAAGGGGGGACGAACTACGAGCAGTACTTC.

Turning to this clonotype: At one end, the junction sequence differs from germline, possibly due to a read error. The rearrangement links TRBV11-1 to TRBJ2-7, with D perhaps TRBD2 (6 bases). The CDR3 totals 13 residues. Germline V gives CDR1 SGHAT, CDR2 FQDESV (reference sequence). For the CDR3, the DNA is TGTGTCAGCAGTTTATCGGGACTCTTGGATGAGTACTTC. This gives the protein CVSSLSGLLDEYF.

The V gene is TRBV24-1, the J gene TRBJ1-4; the match to TRBD1 covers 8 bases. CDR3 length: 16 residues. Germline V gene lookup returns CDR1 KGHDR and CDR2 SFDVKD. Trimming at V came to 5 bases and at J to 3 bases, leaving 7 bases not matched to a gene. CDR3 sequence reads: CATSASDRASNEKLFF. The CDR3 region has the DNA TGTGCCACCAGTGCCTCGGACAGGGCGTCTAATGAAAAACTGTTTTTT.

In this sample, this clonotype turned up many times. This chain connects TRBV5-4 to TRBJ2-1; possibly TRBD2 for D (5 bases). The CDR3 is made up of 12 amino acids. Per the germline V gene, CDR1 is SGHNT and CDR2 is YYREEE (reference sequence). V gave up 5 bases and J gave up 9 bases, with 12 bases separating them. The CDR3, as DNA: TGTGCCAGCAGACCGCTAGGAGGTGAGCAGTTCTTC. It codes for CASRPLGGEQFF.

About this clonotype itself: A much larger clone lies a single base off, so this may be a read error. V gene TRBV29-1 combines with J gene TRBJ2-7, with 10 nucleotides matching TRBD2. This CDR3 comprises 14 residues. Germline CDR1 SQVTM, CDR2 ANQGSEA. For the CDR3, the DNA is TGCAGCGCACGGGGGCTAGCGGGGGAGGGCGAGCTGTACTTC. Its translation is CSARGLAGEGELYF.

As for this clonotype: Germline is not matched at one junction end, which may reflect a read error. The V gene is TRBV10-2, the J gene TRBJ1-1, with a tentative D call TRBD1 (6 bases). The CDR3 is made up of 13 amino acids. Germline CDR1 and CDR2: WSHSY and SAAADI. CDR3 loop: CASSKGVCTQAFF. CDR3 DNA sequence: TGCGCCAGCAGTAAGGGGGTATGCACTCAAGCTTTCTTT.

This clonotype was seen at least ten times. CDR3 sequence reads: CAISESHDRGPKNIQYF. CDR3 bases: TGTGCCATCAGTGAGTCTCACGACAGGGGCCCGAAAAACATTCAGTACTTC. This sequence joins TRBV10-3 and TRBJ2-4, with 8 bases lining up with TRBD1. The CDR3 is 17 amino acids. CDR1 is ENHRY and CDR2 is SYGVKD in the germline V gene. V dropped 0 bases and J dropped 4; count of bases not matched to a gene: 8.

In the case of this clonotype: Since a much larger clone is just one base distant, this may be a read error. This rearrangement joins TRBV14 to TRBJ2-7; no clear D. This CDR3 comprises 12 residues. Germline V gives CDR1 SGHDN, CDR2 FVKESK. CDR3 in DNA: TGTGACAGCAGCCAGGCTTTGGGTGAGCAGTACTTC. The encoded protein is CDSSQALGEQYF.

This clonotype was counted at least ten times. This chain links TRBV13 with TRBJ2-7; D tentatively reads TRBD1 or TRBD2 (5 bases each). The CDR3 runs to 16 residues. Trimming shortened V by 0 bases and J by 2 bases, and 14 bases separated the two germline ends. CDR1 and CDR2 (germline): PRHDT, FYEKMQ (reference sequence). CDR3 coding DNA: TGTGCCAGCAGCTTAGGATGGGGGAGCGATACCTACGAGCAGTACTTC. It codes for CASSLGWGSDTYEQYF.

With respect to this clonotype: Compared with germline, one end of the junction differs, possibly owing to a read error. The chain couples TRBV4-1 to TRBJ2-3; possible D gene TRBD2, 6 bases. Germline assignment: CDR1 MGHRA and CDR2 YSYEKL. The CDR3 has 16 residues. The CDR3 spells CTSSQEPHGGVNTQYF. CDR3 DNA sequence: TGCACCAGCAGCCAAGAACCCCACGGCGGGGTGAATACGCAGTATTTT.

The J gene is TRBJ1-6, the V gene TRBV30, with 9 bases fitting TRBD1. The CDR3 covers 15 residues. Germline loops: CDR1 GTSNPN, CDR2 SVGIG (reference sequence). The trim removed 4 bases at V and 7 bases at J, leaving 8 bases unmatched. The CDR3 region is CAWNRDRASNSPLHF. The CDR3 bases are TGTGCCTGGAACCGGGACAGGGCGTCGAATTCACCCCTCCACTTT.